The source of this T cell receptor beta chain is a study of blood T cell dynamics during melanoma immunotherapy (dated by TCRdb to 2019 to 2021). Regarding the complete study: Patients with metastatic melanoma were treated with first-line pembrolizumab or nivolumab plus ipilimumab as standard of care in the United Kingdom. To find early correlates of response, the study profiled the peripheral T cell receptor repertoires of patients with metastatic melanoma both before and after one cycle of checkpoint inhibitor therapy. The training cohort consisted of consecutive patients, while an additional independent group of patients from the same centre was pooled to form an external validation set.

Every bulk PBMC sample had a fixed 350 ng of DNA loaded. The immunoSEQ TCRb Assay kit was used according to manufacturer instructions to amplify TCR beta CDR3 sequences from genomic DNA. The KAPA Library Quantification Kit for Illumina platforms was used to quantify the pooled libraries by qPCR. Sequencing of the pooled libraries was done on an Illumina NextSeq 500, with clustering at roughly 0.55-1.1 pM. The source study handled its data this way. The TCR data were analyzed using immunoSEQ ANALYZER and the R LymphoSeq package. A rearrangement efficiency score was calculated as productive divided by the sum of productive and non-productive CDR3 sequences. Clonality was measured with the Gini coefficient and diversity with the Renyi index at alpha=1, and both measures were compared pairwise between timepoints within each patient. In LymphoSeq, clonal relatedness was computed with an edit distance of 3 and repertoire similarity was computed with the Bhattacharyya coefficient. Linear discriminant analysis on week-3 changes in clonality and diversity was built with the R MASS and caret packages to classify response. TCRdb took over this immuneACCESS table, retaining in-frame rearrangements with V and J assigned. Such tables are incomplete; in checked studies, under half of the missing clones stem from an unresolved V gene, and the remainder is unexplained. V, J and clone size reflect that table, while D and trimming were determined from the DNA. Recorded for this sample are 10,000 to 15,000 clones; about 82% of them occurred a single time. 4.4% of the sample comes from the top ten.

Beyond this particular receptor, the publication reports: The relatively small sample size was acknowledged as potentially limiting generalization of the results. A bifurcated reorganization of the PBMC repertoire at W3, with increased clonality or increased diversity, was observed in patients who later achieved disease control, unlike in progressors. Whether the T cell clones driving repertoire changes were melanoma-specific or reflected general immune activation could not be determined in the study.

CDR1 and CDR2 were assigned from the germline V gene as ENHRY and SYGVKD. Trimming costs V 0 bases and J 2 bases, and their ends lie 14 bases apart. Reading from cysteine to phenylalanine, the CDR3 counts 18 amino acids. The only DNA kept is the CDR3, 54 bases in frame from the first base. Comment on this clone: Its antigen specificity is not known. No base qualities exist here, and no much larger clone lies one base off it.

The sample's time point label, in plain terms: pre-treatment baseline. Blood was sampled before treatment (T0) and at week 3 (W3), after the first cycle of checkpoint blockade. Except for a couple of patients with rapid clinical progression, response was assessed 12 weeks after the first infusion by RECIST 1.1; disease control meant complete response, partial response or stable disease. Any patient who had received prior systemic cancer treatment, was on concomitant immunosuppressant therapy or had synchronous other active malignancies was excluded. Bulk PBMC and plasma cell-free DNA were both sequenced for TCR beta so that circulating cells and T cell turnover could be tracked. Lymphoprep and SepMate tubes were used to isolate PBMC from blood, and red cell lysis was then performed. DNA from PBMC and sorted T cell subsets was extracted with QIAamp DNA Blood Mini kits.

The clonotype originates from a human donor with melanoma. The chain links TRBV10-3 with TRBJ2-6; the D gene cannot be named for sure. The sample consisted of blood, taken from a patient treated with checkpoint blockade. The nucleotide sequence reads as follows: TGTGCCATCAGTGAGTCGAATAGGATTATGGCTGGGGCCAACGTCCTGACTTTC. It translates as CAISESNRIMAGANVLTF.